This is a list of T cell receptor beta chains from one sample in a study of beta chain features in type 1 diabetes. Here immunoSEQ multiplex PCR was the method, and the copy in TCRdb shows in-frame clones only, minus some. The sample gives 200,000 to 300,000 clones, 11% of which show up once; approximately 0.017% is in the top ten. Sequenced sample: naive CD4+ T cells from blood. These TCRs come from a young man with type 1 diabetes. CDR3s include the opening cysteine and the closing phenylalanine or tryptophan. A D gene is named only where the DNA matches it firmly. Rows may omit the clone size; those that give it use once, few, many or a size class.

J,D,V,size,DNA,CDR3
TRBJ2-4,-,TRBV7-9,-,TGTGCCAGCAGCTTCTCCCGCGGGGCCAAAAACATTCAGTACTTC,CASSFSRGAKNIQYF
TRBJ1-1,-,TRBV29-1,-,TGCAGCGTTGAAGATCCTAGGATCCGAATAGGGAACACTGAAGCTTTCTTT,CSVEDPRIRIGNTEAFF
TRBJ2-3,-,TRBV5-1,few,TGCGCCAGCAGCCTCGACTATGGGGGGAGCACAGATACGCAGTATTTT,CASSLDYGGSTDTQYF
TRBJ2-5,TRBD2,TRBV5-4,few,TGTGCCAGCAGCGACCGTGCACTAGCGGACCAAGAGACCCAGTACTTC,CASSDRALADQETQYF
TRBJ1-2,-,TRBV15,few,TGTGCCACCAGCAGAGCTACAGGGTTCTATGGCTACACCTTC,CATSRATGFYGYTF
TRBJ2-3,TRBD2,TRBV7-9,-,TGTGCCAGCAGCTTAGGGGCGGGGGGCGTCACAGATACGCAGTATTTT,CASSLGAGGVTDTQYF
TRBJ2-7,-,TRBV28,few,TGTGCCAGCAGAGCATCCCTCGAGCAGTACTTC,CASRASLEQYF
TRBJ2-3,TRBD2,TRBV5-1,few,TGCGCCAGCAGCCTCGGACTAGCGGGGGCCACAGATACGCAGTATTTT,CASSLGLAGATDTQYF
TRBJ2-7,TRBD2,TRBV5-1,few,TGCGCCAGCAGCTTGGGTCTAGCGGGCTCCTACGAGCAGTACTTC,CASSLGLAGSYEQYF
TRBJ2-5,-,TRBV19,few,TGTGCCAGTAGTCCTACTTTTAGCGGCTCCACGACCCAGTACTTC,CASSPTFSGSTTQYF
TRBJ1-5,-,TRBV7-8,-,TGTGCCAGCAGCTTCGGCAATCAGCCCCAGCATTTT,CASSFGNQPQHF
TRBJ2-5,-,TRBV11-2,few,TGTGCCAGCAGCTTAGGGCCAGGGCCCGAGGAGACCCAGTACTTC,CASSLGPGPEETQYF
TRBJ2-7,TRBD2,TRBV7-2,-,TGTGCCAGCAGCCTCCTAGCGGGGGGATACGAGCAGTACTTC,CASSLLAGGYEQYF
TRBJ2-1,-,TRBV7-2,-,TGTGCCAGCAGCTTAGATGGGGGGGGGCCCAATGAGCAGTTCTTC,CASSLDGGGPNEQFF
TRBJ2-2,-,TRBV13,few,TGTGCCAGCAGCTTTCGCGAGGGTACCGGGGAGCTGTTTTTT,CASSFREGTGELFF
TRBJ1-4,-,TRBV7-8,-,TGTGCCAGCAGCTTAGGAGGACAGCCTAATGAAAAACTGTTTTTT,CASSLGGQPNEKLFF
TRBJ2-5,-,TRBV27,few,TGTGCCAGCAGACCAAACAGGTTACAAGAGACCCAGTACTTC,CASRPNRLQETQYF
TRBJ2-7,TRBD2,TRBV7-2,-,TGTGCCAGCACACTAGCGGGGGGGCCGGGCGAGCAGTACTTC,CASTLAGGPGEQYF
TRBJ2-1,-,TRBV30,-,TGTGCCTGGAGTACGGGACATTCGAATGAGCAGTTCTTC,CAWSTGHSNEQFF
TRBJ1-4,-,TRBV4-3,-,TGCGCCAGCAGCCAAGGACAGAAAAATGAAAAACTGTTTTTT,CASSQGQKNEKLFF
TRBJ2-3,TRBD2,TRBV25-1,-,TGTGCCAGCAGTGAAGGCCCGGGGGGGGGAGATACGCAGTATTTT,CASSEGPGGGDTQYF
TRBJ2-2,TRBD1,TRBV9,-,TGTGCCAGCAAGCGCCGTGACAGGGGTACCGGGGAGCTGTTTTTT,CASKRRDRGTGELFF
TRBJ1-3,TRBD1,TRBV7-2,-,TGTGCCAGCAGCTTAGGACCCGGGACAGGGTACACCACCATATATTTT,CASSLGPGTGYTTIYF
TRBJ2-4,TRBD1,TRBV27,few,TGTGCCAGCAGTTTAAAGGGACAGGGGGCCCAAAACATTCAGTACTTC,CASSLKGQGAQNIQYF
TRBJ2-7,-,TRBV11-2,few,TGTGCCAGCAGCTTAGTACGGGAAAGAAGCGAGCAGTACTTC,CASSLVRERSEQYF
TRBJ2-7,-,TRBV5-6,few,TGTGCCAGCAGCTTGGGGCACCCCGTCTACGAGCAGTACTTC,CASSLGHPVYEQYF